The clone carrying this TCR beta chain was observed a handful of times. What it recognizes is unknown. This sample was included in a study of cytomegalovirus exposure and HLA in healthy donors. Both 60 Vbeta primers and 13 Jbeta primers went into the PCR. The protocol was immunoSEQ multiplex PCR, while the TCRdb copy is restricted to in-frame clones and leaves out a portion. Altogether under 200,000 clones are present, roughly 82% being singletons, with the ten largest covering about 2.7%. Whole-study findings and limits: TCR beta V segments were, for the most part, productive about 87% or about 30% of the time in an earlier analysis.

Sequencing was carried out using PBMCs. The clonotype comes from a woman in her forties or fifties in good health and CMV-seropositive.

The CDR3 sequence is CASSPDRAGNTIYF. DNA for the CDR3: TGCGCCAGCAGCCCTGACAGGGCTGGAAACACCATATATTTT. J is TRBJ1-3 and V is TRBV5-1, with TRBD1 matching 7 bases. J gave up 2 bases and V 4 bases, and 3 bases lay outside the gene matches. The CDR3 sequence is 14 residues long. CDR1 is SGHRS and CDR2 is YFSETQ in the germline V gene.